This T cell receptor (beta chain) comes out of a study of spatial heterogeneity in lung cancer (dated by TCRdb to between 2017 and 2020). About the investigation overall: Beta-chain transcripts were consistently detected in greater numbers than alpha-chain transcripts, which likely reflected higher beta-chain transcript abundance. TCR transcript counts in tumor regions correlated strongly with a T cell transcriptional module score from matched bulk RNA-seq. In the raw uncorrected reads, each unique combination of TCR and UMI appeared more than ten times on average. The study quantitatively compared TCR alpha and beta repertoires across multiple tumor regions, matched nontumor lung and blood in non-small cell lung cancer. Nonsynonymous mutation counts, determined by whole-exome sequencing of tumor tissue, were related to features of the TCR repertoire. Both alpha and beta chains were TCR-sequenced in samples taken at surgery, namely 220 tumor regions, around 61 matched nontumor lung samples and 45 to 60 PBMC samples.

General study outcomes and caveats: Estimated TCR-seq coverage of tumor T cells was only around 7.2% for alpha chains and 13% for beta chains. The tumor nonsynonymous mutation count correlated with the number of expanded intratumoral alpha and beta TCRs. Additional single-cell paired TCR alpha and beta sequencing was considered necessary to confirm, at a functional level, the hypothesis that regional TCRs recognize regional mutations. The count of ubiquitous expanded TCRs correlated with the count of ubiquitous nonsynonymous mutations, and the count of regional expanded TCRs correlated with the count of regional nonsynonymous mutations.

Libraries were constructed by 5' RACE. Sequenced using a NextSeq 500. To allow correction of PCR and sequencing errors, the TCR library protocol tagged every TCR cDNA molecule with a unique molecular identifier. In the authors' own workflow: TCR identification, UMI-based error correction and CDR3 extraction were performed with Decombinator tools. TCRs above a frequency of 2 per 1,000, corresponding to the top 1% of the tumor frequency distribution, were defined as expanded. Expanded tumor TCRs were classed as regional if statistically deemed absent (corrected P<0.05) from at least one tumor region, otherwise ubiquitous. Each repertoire was subsampled 100 times to 5,000 TCRs, after which Renyi diversity was computed with the R vegan package. CDR3 similarity networks were built from amino acid triplet string-kernel similarity, with CDR3s being connected when pairwise similarity was above 0.82. Starting from the raw public reads, TCRdb applied fastp trimming at Q25, assembled clones with MiXCR and retained in-frame beta chains. A single entry per CDR3 protein holds the most common genes and DNA from its merged rows. The V and J calls follow TCRdb's processing rather than the paper's. The sample table lists around 6,400 distinct CDR3 sequences, 6.5% to 7% of them with a count of one. The top ten hold 9.5% to 15% of the sample.

The CDR3 goes from the cysteine to the phenylalanine over 13 residues. The entry retains the CDR3 DNA only, 39 bases that are in frame from base 1. In the germline V gene, CDR1 corresponds to SQVTM and CDR2 to ANQGSEA. From V the trimming removes 3 bases and from J it removes 2 bases, while the gene matches leave 1 base of the junction unaccounted for. By its share of the sample, this clonotype is medium-sized (0.01 to 0.1%). The target of this receptor is not known. Per-nucleotide qualities are absent, and no much larger clonotype sits a single base away. The time point label, read with the paper, signifies: sample taken at primary tumor resection. Samples were obtained from about 69 patients with early-stage, untreated non-small cell lung cancer from the lung TRACERx cohort. For TCR sequencing, whole RNA was extracted from tumor and nontumor lung tissue, or from cryopreserved PBMC samples, and no cell sorting was done. Only patients for whom sufficient RNA was available from at least two tumor regions were selected for TCR sequencing. Before being selected, tumor and adjacent nontumor lung specimens were reviewed by a lung pathologist.

The sequence came from a male donor with early-stage non-small cell lung cancer. The sequences come from lung tumor tissue, collected at surgery. The chain joins TRBV29-1 to TRBJ2-5, with TRBD1 matching 9 junction bases. The base sequence is TGCAGCGTTGATGGACAGGGGCAAGAGACCCAGTACTTC. It specifies CSVDGQGQETQYF.